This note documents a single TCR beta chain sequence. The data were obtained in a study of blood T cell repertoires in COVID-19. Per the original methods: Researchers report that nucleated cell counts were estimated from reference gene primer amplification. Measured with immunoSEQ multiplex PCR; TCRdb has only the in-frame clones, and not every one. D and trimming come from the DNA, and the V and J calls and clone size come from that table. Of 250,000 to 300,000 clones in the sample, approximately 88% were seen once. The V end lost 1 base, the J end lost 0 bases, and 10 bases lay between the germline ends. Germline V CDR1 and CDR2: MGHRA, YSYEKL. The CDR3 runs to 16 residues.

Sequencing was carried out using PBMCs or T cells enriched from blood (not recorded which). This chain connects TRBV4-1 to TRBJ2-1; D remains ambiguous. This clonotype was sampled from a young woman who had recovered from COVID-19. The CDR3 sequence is CASSQVKPSSYNEQFF. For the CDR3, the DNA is TGCGCCAGCAGCCAAGTGAAACCGAGCTCCTACAATGAGCAGTTCTTC.